The next 5 T cell receptor beta chains were all read from a single sample in a study of blood T cell repertoires in COVID-19. Assay: immunoSEQ multiplex PCR; the TCRdb copy retains only in-frame clones and omits some. The table records roughly 250,000 clones, about 91% of them present only once. Sequences were obtained from peripheral blood. These receptors all come from a person aged 18 to 35 with COVID-19, enrolled during active disease.

The J gene is TRBJ2-7, the V gene TRBV7-8; 7 bases fit TRBD1. CDR3 length: 15 residues. The germline V gene encodes CDR1 SGHVS and CDR2 FQNEAQ. V lost 1 base, J lost 2 bases, and 5 bases stayed unmatched. CDR3 residues: CASSLVSGTAYEQYF. The DNA for the CDR3 is TGTGCCAGCAGCTTAGTCTCCGGGACAGCCTACGAGCAGTACTTC.

This chain connects TRBV3-1 (or the pseudogene TRBV3-2) to TRBJ2-3; 8 positions agree with TRBD2. V shed 1 base, J shed 3 bases, and the junction held 6 bases outside the gene matches. Looked up from germline, CDR1 is LGHDT and CDR2 is YNNKEL (reference sequence). This CDR3 comprises 16 residues. CDR3 loop: CASSQVEGLGTDTQYF. CDR3 DNA: TGTGCCAGCAGCCAAGTGGAGGGACTAGGAACAGATACGCAGTATTTT.

This chain joins TRBV10-2 and TRBJ1-4; D is uncertain. CDR1 and CDR2 from the germline V gene are WSHSY and SAAADI. The CDR3 has 12 amino acids. V was shortened by 7 bases and J by 7 bases, with 10 bases between the two germline ends. The CDR3 region has the DNA TGCGCCAGCATGGACTATGGTGAAAAACTGTTTTTT. Protein: CASMDYGEKLFF.

This chain uses TRBV24-1 with TRBJ2-1; tentatively, D is TRBD1 (5 bases). Trimming took 1 base from V and 4 from J, leaving 7 bases between them. Germline V gene sequence: CDR1 KGHDR, CDR2 SFDVKD. This CDR3 contains 14 residues. The CDR3 here is CATSDFQGYNEQFF. In DNA, the CDR3 is TGTGCCACCAGTGATTTCCAGGGTTACAATGAGCAGTTCTTC.

The rearrangement uses TRBV3-1 (or the pseudogene TRBV3-2) and TRBJ2-2; D remains unclear. Trimming cost V 4 bases and J 2 bases, with 11 bases left between them. This CDR3 has 15 amino acids. Looked up from germline, CDR1 is LGHDT and CDR2 is YNNKEL (reference sequence). CDR3 protein: CASSLQVFNTGELFF. CDR3 bases: TGTGCCAGCAGCCTCCAGGTTTTTAACACCGGGGAGCTGTTTTTT.